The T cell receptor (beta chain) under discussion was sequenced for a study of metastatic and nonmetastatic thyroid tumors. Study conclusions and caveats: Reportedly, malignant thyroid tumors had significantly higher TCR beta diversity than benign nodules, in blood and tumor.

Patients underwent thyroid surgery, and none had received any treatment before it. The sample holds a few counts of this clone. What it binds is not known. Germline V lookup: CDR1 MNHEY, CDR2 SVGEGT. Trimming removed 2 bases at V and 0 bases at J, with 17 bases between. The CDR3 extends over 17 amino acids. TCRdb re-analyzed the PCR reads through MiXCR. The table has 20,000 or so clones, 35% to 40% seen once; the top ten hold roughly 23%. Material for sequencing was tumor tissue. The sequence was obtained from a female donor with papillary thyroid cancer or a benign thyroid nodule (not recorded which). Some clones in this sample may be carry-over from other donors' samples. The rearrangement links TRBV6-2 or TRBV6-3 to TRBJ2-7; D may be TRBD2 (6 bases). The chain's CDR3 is CASSYVTLLAASYEQYF. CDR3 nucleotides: TGTGCCAGCAGTTACGTGACCCTACTAGCAGCCTCCTACGAGCAGTACTTC.